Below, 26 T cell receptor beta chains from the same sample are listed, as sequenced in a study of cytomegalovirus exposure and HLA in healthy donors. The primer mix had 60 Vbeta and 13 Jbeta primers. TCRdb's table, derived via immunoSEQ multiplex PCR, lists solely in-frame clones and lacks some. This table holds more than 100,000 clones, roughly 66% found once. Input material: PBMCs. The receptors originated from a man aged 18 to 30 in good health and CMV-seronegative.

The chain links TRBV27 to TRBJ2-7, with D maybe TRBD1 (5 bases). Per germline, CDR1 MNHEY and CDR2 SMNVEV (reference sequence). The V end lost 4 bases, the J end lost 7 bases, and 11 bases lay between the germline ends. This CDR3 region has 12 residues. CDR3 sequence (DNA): TGTGCCAGCAGTTCCAGGGCGGAGGAGCAGTACTTC. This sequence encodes CASSSRAEEQYF.

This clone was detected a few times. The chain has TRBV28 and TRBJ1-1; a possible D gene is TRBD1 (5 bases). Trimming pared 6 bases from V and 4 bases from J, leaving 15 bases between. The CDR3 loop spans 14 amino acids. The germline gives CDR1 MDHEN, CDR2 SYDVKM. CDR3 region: CASRESGKTTEAFF. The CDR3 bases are TGTGCCAGCAGGGAATCAGGGAAGACCACTGAAGCTTTCTTT.

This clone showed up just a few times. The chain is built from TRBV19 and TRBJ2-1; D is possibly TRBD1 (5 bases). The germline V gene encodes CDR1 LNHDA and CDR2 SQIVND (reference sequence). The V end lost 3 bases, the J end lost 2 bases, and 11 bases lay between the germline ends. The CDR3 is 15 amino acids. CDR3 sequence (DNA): TGTGCCAGTAGTATCCACAGGAGCGCCTACAATGAGCAGTTCTTC. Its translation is CASSIHRSAYNEQFF.

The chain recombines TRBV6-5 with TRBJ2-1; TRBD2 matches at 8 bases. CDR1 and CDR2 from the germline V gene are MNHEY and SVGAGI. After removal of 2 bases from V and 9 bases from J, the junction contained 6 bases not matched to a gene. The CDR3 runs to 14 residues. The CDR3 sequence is CASSYGTRRREQFF. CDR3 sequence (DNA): TGTGCCAGCAGTTACGGGACTAGGAGGCGTGAGCAGTTCTTC.

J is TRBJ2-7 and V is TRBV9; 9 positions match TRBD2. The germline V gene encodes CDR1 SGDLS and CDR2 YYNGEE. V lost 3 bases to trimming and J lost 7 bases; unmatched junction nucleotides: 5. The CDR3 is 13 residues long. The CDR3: CASSGTSDGEQYF. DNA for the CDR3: TGTGCCAGCAGCGGGACTAGCGATGGAGAGCAGTACTTC.

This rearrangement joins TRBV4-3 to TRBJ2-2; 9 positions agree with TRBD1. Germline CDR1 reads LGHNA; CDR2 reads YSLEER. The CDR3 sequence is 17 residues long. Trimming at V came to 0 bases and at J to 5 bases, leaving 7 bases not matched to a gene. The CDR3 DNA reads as TGCGCCAGCAGCCAAGATGCGGCACAGGGGGCAACCGGGGAGCTGTTTTTT. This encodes CASSQDAAQGATGELFF.

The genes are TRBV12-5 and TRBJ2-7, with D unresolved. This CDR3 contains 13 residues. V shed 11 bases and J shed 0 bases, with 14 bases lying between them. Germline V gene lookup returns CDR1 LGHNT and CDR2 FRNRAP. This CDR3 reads CAHTTVFSYEQYF. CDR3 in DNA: TGTGCTCACACTACGGTCTTCTCCTACGAGCAGTACTTC.

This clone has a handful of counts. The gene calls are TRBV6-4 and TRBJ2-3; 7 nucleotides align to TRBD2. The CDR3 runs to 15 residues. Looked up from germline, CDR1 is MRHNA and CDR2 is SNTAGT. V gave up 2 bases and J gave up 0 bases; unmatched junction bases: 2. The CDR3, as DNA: TGTGCCAGCAGTGACGGGGGGGGGAGCACAGATACGCAGTATTTT. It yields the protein CASSDGGGSTDTQYF.

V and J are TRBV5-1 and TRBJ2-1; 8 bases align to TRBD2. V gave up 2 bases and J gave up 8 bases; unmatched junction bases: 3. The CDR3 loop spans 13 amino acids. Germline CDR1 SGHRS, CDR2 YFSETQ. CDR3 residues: CASSLGTSYEQFF. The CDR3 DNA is TGCGCCAGCAGCTTAGGGACTAGTTATGAGCAGTTCTTC.

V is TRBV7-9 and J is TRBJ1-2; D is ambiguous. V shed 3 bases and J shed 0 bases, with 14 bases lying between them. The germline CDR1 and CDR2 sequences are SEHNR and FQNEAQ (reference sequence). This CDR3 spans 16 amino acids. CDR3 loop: CASSLGRPRTNYGYTF. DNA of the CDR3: TGTGCCAGCAGCTTGGGTCGGCCCAGGACTAACTATGGCTACACCTTC.

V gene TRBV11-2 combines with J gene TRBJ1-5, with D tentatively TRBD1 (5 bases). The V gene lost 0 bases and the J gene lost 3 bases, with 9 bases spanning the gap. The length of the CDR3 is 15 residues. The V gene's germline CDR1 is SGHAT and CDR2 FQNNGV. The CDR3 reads CASSLEGRDNQPQHF. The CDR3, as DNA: TGTGCCAGCAGCTTAGAAGGCAGGGACAATCAGCCCCAGCATTTT. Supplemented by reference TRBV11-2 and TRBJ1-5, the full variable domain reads EAGVAQSPRYKIIEKRQSVAFWCNPISGHATLYWYQQILGQGPKLLIQFQNNGVVDDSQLPKDRFSAERLKGVDSTLKIQPAKLEDSAVYLCASSLEGRDNQPQHFGDGTRLSIL.

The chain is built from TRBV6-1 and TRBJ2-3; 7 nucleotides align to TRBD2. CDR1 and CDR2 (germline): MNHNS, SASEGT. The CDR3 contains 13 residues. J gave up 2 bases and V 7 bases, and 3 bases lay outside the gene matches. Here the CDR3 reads CASTGTNTDTQYF. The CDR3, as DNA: TGTGCCAGCACCGGGACTAACACAGATACGCAGTATTTT.

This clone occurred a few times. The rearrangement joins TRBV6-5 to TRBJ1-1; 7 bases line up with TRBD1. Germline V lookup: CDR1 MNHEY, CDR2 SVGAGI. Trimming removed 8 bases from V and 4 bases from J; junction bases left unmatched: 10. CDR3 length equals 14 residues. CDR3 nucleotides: TGTGCCAGCTTAAGGACAGGCGTCGGCACTGAAGCTTTCTTT. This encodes CASLRTGVGTEAFF.

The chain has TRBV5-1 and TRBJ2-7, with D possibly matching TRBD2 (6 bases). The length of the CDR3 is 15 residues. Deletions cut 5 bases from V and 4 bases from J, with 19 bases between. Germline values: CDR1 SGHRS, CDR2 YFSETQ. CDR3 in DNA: TGCGCCAGCAGTCTCCGTGGACGGAGGGCTTACGAGCAGTACTTC. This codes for CASSLRGRRAYEQYF.

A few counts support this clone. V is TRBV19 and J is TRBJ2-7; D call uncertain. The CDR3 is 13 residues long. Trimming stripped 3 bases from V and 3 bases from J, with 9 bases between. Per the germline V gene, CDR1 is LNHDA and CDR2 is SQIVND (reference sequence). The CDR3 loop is CASSIEPGYEQYF. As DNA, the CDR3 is TGTGCCAGTAGTATTGAGCCTGGCTACGAGCAGTACTTC. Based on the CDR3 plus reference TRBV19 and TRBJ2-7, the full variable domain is DGGITQSPKYLFRKEGQNVTLSCEQNLNHDAMYWYRQDPGQGLRLIYYSQIVNDFQKGDIAEGYSVSREKKESFPLTVTSAQKNPTAFYLCASSIEPGYEQYFGPGTRLTVT.

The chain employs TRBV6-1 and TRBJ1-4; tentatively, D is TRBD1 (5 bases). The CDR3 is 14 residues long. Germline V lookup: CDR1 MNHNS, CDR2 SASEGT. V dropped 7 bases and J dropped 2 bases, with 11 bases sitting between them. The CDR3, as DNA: TGTGCCAGCAATACCAGGGCTACTAATGAAAAACTGTTTTTT. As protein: CASNTRATNEKLFF.

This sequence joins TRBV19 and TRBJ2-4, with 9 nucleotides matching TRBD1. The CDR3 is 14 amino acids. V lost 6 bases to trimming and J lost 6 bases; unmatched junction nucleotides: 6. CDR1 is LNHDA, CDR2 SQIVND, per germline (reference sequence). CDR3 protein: CASRGQGAVNIQYF. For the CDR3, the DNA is TGTGCCAGTAGGGGACAGGGAGCAGTAAACATTCAGTACTTC.

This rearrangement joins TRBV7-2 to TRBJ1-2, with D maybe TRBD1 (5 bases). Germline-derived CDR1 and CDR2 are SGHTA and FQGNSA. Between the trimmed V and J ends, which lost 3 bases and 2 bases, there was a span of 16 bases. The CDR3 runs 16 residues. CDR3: CASSFRGGGSNYGYTF. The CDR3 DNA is TGTGCCAGCAGCTTCCGGGGGGGAGGGAGCAACTATGGCTACACCTTC.

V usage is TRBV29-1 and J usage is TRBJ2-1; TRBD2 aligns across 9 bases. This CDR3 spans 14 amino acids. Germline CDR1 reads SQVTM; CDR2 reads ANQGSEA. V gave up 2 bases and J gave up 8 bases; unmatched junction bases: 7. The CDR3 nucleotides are TGCAGCGTTGAACGCGGGAGGGCCAAGGATGAGCAGTTCTTC. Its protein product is CSVERGRAKDEQFF.

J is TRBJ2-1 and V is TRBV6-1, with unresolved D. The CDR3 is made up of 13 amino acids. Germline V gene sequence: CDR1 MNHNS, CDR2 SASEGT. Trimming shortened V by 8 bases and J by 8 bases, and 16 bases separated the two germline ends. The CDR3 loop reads CASRLRESDEQFF. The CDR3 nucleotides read TGTGCCAGCCGATTGCGAGAGTCGGATGAGCAGTTCTTC.

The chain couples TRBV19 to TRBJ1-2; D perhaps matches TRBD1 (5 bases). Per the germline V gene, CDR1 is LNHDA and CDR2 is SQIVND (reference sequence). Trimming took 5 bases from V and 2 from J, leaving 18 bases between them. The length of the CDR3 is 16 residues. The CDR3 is CASSRDSYAPNYGYTF. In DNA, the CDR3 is TGTGCCAGTAGTCGTGACAGCTATGCCCCCAACTATGGCTACACCTTC.

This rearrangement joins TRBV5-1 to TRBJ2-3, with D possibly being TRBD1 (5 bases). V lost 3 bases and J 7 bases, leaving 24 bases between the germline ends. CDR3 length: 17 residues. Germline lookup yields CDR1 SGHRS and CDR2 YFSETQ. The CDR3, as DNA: TGCGCCAGCAGCTCACGACAGTCCGATAATTTGCGATATACGCAGTATTTT. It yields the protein CASSSRQSDNLRYTQYF.

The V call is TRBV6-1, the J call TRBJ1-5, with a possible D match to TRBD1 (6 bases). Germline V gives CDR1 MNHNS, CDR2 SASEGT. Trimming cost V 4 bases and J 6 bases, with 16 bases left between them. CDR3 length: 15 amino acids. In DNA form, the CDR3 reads TGTGCCAGCAGTGTTGGGACAAACCGGGCTCAGCCCCAGCATTTT. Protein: CASSVGTNRAQPQHF.

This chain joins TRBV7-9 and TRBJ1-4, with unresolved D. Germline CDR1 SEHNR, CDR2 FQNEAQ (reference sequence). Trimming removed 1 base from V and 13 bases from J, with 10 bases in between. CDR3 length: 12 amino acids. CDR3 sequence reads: CASSLGTGGLFF. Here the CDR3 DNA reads TGTGCCAGCAGCTTAGGGACGGGAGGACTGTTTTTT.

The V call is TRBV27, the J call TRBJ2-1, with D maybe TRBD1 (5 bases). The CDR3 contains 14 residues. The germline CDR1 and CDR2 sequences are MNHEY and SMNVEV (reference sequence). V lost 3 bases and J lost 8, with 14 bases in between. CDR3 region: CASSFPQGRDEQFF. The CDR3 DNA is TGTGCCAGCAGTTTTCCCCAGGGTAGGGATGAGCAGTTCTTC.

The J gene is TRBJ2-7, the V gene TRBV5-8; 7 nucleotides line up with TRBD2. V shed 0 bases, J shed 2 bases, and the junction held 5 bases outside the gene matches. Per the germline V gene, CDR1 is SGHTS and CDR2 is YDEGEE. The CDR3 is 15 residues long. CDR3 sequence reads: CASSLAWGTTYEQYF. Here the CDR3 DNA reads TGTGCCAGCAGCTTGGCCTGGGGGACTACCTACGAGCAGTACTTC.